The clone carrying this T cell receptor (beta chain) was seen at least ten times. Germline V lookup: CDR1 ENHRY, CDR2 SYGVKD. This CDR3 has 14 residues. Trimming cost V 3 bases and J 2 bases, with 11 bases left between them. The data are from a study of T-cell memory formation after mild COVID-19. TCRdb re-derived calls from the 5' RACE reads in MiXCR, one entry per CDR3 protein. This sample has some 280,000 distinct CDR3 sequences, with under 20% found just once. Sequencing used PBMCs or a T cell subset sorted from them (not recorded which). This chain connects TRBV10-3 to TRBJ2-7, with a tentative D call TRBD2 (5 bases). This sequence originates from a man between 18 and 29 years old who had mild COVID-19 (a few samples of this study predate the infection). Cell type and time point are not known. The CDR3 region is CAISDGEYPYEQYV. The CDR3 DNA follows: TGTGCCATCAGTGATGGGGAGTACCCCTACGAGCAGTACGTC.